What follows are 11 T cell receptor beta chains derived from one specimen sequenced in a study of beta chain features in type 1 diabetes. General observations from the study: Moderate yet significant TCRB CDR3 shortening was seen in Type 1 diabetes patients in all four CD4+ subsets.

What was sequenced were expressed TCRB transcripts, since all of the isolated RNA had been reverse transcribed. Repertoires were generated with immunoSEQ multiplex PCR, while TCRdb's copy carries only in-frame clones and drops some. The repertoire has 300,000 or so clones, roughly 13% of them found once; the top ten carry about 0.017%. Their recognized antigens are unknown. The sequenced sample was naive CD4+ T cells from blood. These receptors came from a man aged 25-40 years with type 1 diabetes.

The chain recombines TRBV7-9 with TRBJ1-1; D is perhaps TRBD1 (5 bases). The CDR3 has 14 residues. Germline-derived CDR1 and CDR2 are SEHNR and FQNEAQ (reference sequence). V lost 3 bases and J 0 bases, leaving 8 bases between the germline ends. In DNA, the CDR3 is TGTGCCAGCAGCTTCGAACAGGTGAACACTGAAGCTTTCTTT. Translated, it gives CASSFEQVNTEAFF.

The chain combines TRBV19 with TRBJ2-1, with D perhaps matching TRBD2 (6 bases). The CDR3 runs 14 residues. Germline values: CDR1 LNHDA, CDR2 SQIVND (reference sequence). Trimming removed 8 bases at V and 5 bases at J, with 16 bases between. Here the CDR3 reads CASWDLGGNNEQFF. The CDR3 nucleotides are TGTGCCAGTTGGGACTTAGGAGGGAACAATGAGCAGTTCTTC.

This chain joins TRBV5-1 and TRBJ2-7; the D gene is possibly TRBD2 (6 bases). CDR1 and CDR2 from the germline V gene are SGHRS and YFSETQ. V was cut by 1 base and J by 2 bases, with 13 bases left in between. CDR3 size: 15 residues. The CDR3 coding sequence is TGCGCCAGCAGCTTGCTCGTCGGCGGGACCTACGAGCAGTACTTC. It translates to CASSLLVGGTYEQYF.

This clone was picked up a small number of times. The genes are TRBV4-2 and TRBJ1-1; D possibly corresponds to TRBD1 (6 bases). The V and J ends lost 0 bases and 11 bases respectively, with 16 bases between them. The CDR3 is 14 amino acids. Germline V CDR1 and CDR2: LGHNA, YNFKEQ. The CDR3 DNA reads TGTGCCAGCAGCCAAGATCGGGGGGCCTCGAGGGCTTTCTTT. Translated: CASSQDRGASRAFF.

This clone was detected only a few times. V gene TRBV18 combines with J gene TRBJ2-1, with 8 bases lining up with TRBD1. The CDR3 extends over 15 amino acids. CDR1 is KGHSH and CDR2 is LQKENI in the germline V gene. V trimming: 4 bases; J trimming: 4 bases; junction bases outside the gene matches: 6. The CDR3 bases are TGTGCCAGCTCACAAACAGGGGGAGGATACAATGAGCAGTTCTTC. Residues: CASSQTGGGYNEQFF.

This chain connects TRBV6-4 to TRBJ2-1, with D unclear. V lost 7 bases to trimming and J lost 5 bases, with 12 bases between them. The germline V gene has CDR1 MRHNA and CDR2 SNTAGT. The CDR3 length is 13 residues. The DNA of the CDR3 is TGTGCCAGCAAAGATGACAACCACAATGAGCAGTTCTTC. Amino acids: CASKDDNHNEQFF.

This clone has a handful of counts. The V and J genes are TRBV28 and TRBJ2-1, with 8 nucleotides matching TRBD2. With 7 bases clipped from V and 7 bases from J, the junction kept 12 bases outside the gene matches. The CDR3 loop spans 15 amino acids. Germline V CDR1 and CDR2: MDHEN, SYDVKM. The CDR3 nucleotides are TGTGCCAGCATCCAACCGGGACTAGTTTATAATGAGCAGTTCTTC. Protein: CASIQPGLVYNEQFF.

This clone was found a few times. This chain connects TRBV6-1 to TRBJ1-1; D gene ambiguous. CDR3 length equals 14 residues. V lost 3 bases and J 3 bases, leaving 11 bases between the germline ends. Germline assignment: CDR1 MNHNS and CDR2 SASEGT. The CDR3 DNA sequence: TGTGCCAGCAGTGACAACAGTTTTTACACTGAAGCTTTCTTT. This translates into CASSDNSFYTEAFF.

This clone was picked up a small number of times. The chain has TRBV5-4 and TRBJ1-1, with D possibly being TRBD1 (5 bases). This CDR3 has 15 amino acids. V was pared by 0 bases and J by 7 bases, with 16 bases between. Germline CDR1 reads SGHNT; CDR2 reads YYREEE (reference sequence). The CDR3 loop is CASSLAQGPSIEAFF. The CDR3 DNA reads TGTGCCAGCAGCTTGGCCCAGGGTCCGTCTATTGAAGCTTTCTTT.

J is TRBJ2-3 and V is TRBV7-3; the match to TRBD1 covers 7 bases. Trimming at V came to 3 bases and at J to 6 bases, leaving 6 bases not matched to a gene. The CDR3 consists of 14 residues. CDR1 and CDR2 (germline): SGHTA, FQGTGA. The CDR3 DNA follows: TGTGCCAGCAGCTTGTCTAGGGGGCGGGATACGCAGTATTTT. This sequence encodes CASSLSRGRDTQYF.

This clone has just a few counts. V is TRBV27 and J is TRBJ2-3; D unclear. Trimming left V 5 bases short and J 2 bases short, with 8 bases between. In germline, CDR1 is MNHEY, CDR2 SMNVEV (reference sequence). This CDR3 region has 13 residues. DNA for the CDR3: TGTGCCAGCAGTCCCCGTTACACAGATACGCAGTATTTT. The encoded protein is CASSPRYTDTQYF.